The rows below give T cell receptor beta chains drawn from one sample of a study of T cells in Graves' hyperthyroidism and ophthalmopathy. TCRdb processed the multiplex PCR reads anew with MiXCR; each CDR3 protein has one entry. The sample includes 750,000 to 950,000 distinct CDR3 sequences, 35% to 40% of them seen just once. Sequencing was done on a sample of blood. These receptors were taken from a man aged 18 to 35 with Graves' hyperthyroidism. CDR3s include the opening cysteine and the closing phenylalanine or tryptophan. D genes are given only for firm matches. Clone size is shown for a subset of rows, as once, few, many or a class of expanded clone.

clone_size,v_call,j_call,d_call,cdr3_length,cdr3_aa,cdr3_nt
NA,TRBV6-5,TRBJ2-6,NA,14,CASSYSKGGNVLTF,TGTGCCAGCAGTTACTCGAAGGGAGGCAACGTCCTGACTTTC
NA,TRBV6-1,TRBJ1-1,NA,15,CASSESPLGGTEAFF,TGTGCCAGCAGTGAGTCCCCTCTGGGGGGCACTGAAGCTTTCTTT
many,TRBV10-3,TRBJ2-7,NA,15,CAISESGEHSYEQYF,TGTGCCATCAGTGAGAGTGGAGAGCATTCCTACGAGCAGTACTTC
few,TRBV5-1,TRBJ1-6,TRBD1,16,CASSSGTVRGDSPLHF,TGCGCCAGCAGCTCCGGGACAGTCCGAGGAGATTCACCCCTCCACTTT
few,TRBV11-2,TRBJ2-7,TRBD2,15,CASSFPGLAGYEQYF,TGTGCCAGCAGCTTCCCGGGACTAGCGGGCTACGAGCAGTACTTC
once,TRBV15,TRBJ1-5,NA,17,CATSSGADVGTHQPQHF,TGTGCCACCAGCAGTGGGGCGGACGTTGGGACCCATCAGCCCCAGCATTTT
many,TRBV10-3,TRBJ2-7,NA,12,CAIAQGGDEQYF,TGTGCCATCGCCCAAGGGGGGGACGAGCAGTACTTC
once,TRBV11-2,TRBJ2-5,NA,11,CASSSPGPLFF,TGTGCCAGCAGCTCCCCGGGACCCCTTTTTTTC
many,TRBV10-3,TRBJ1-5,NA,16,CAISESGVNSNQPQHF,TGTGCCATCAGTGAGTCGGGGGTTAATAGCAATCAGCCCCAGCATTTT
NA,TRBV19,TRBJ2-2,TRBD1,15,CASTRQGRNTGELFF,TGTGCCAGTACACGACAGGGTAGAAACACCGGGGAGCTGTTTTTT
many,TRBV7-9,TRBJ2-7,TRBD1,14,CASSHGQGRDEQYF,TGTGCCAGCAGCCACGGACAGGGGAGGGACGAGCAGTACTTC
NA,TRBV10-3,TRBJ2-3,TRBD1,15,CAINLDRAGTDTQYF,TGTGCCATCAACCTGGACAGGGCGGGCACAGATACGCAGTATTTT
NA,TRBV25-1,TRBJ2-7,NA,13,CASRPGDNYEQYF,TGTGCCAGCAGACCAGGGGACAACTACGAGCAGTACTTC
many,TRBV2,TRBJ1-4,NA,12,CASSGQNEKLFF,TGTGCCAGCAGTGGACAGAATGAAAAACTGTTTTTT
NA,TRBV6-1,TRBJ2-5,NA,15,CASSEGYGLGETQYF,TGTGCCAGCAGTGAAGGGTACGGATTGGGAGAGACCCAGTACTTC
NA,TRBV25-1,TRBJ1-1,NA,15,CASSQQGTGNTEAFF,TGTGCCAGCAGCCAACAGGGTACGGGGAACACTGAAGCTTTCTTT
many,TRBV5-1,TRBJ1-1,NA,13,CASSAGRDTEAFF,TGCGCCAGCAGCGCCGGTAGGGACACTGAAGCTTTCTTT
NA,TRBV7-3,TRBJ2-7,TRBD1,15,CASSPPRDRGYEQYF,TGCGCCAGCAGCCCACCCCGGGACAGAGGCTACGAGCAGTACTTC
many,TRBV29-1,TRBJ1-1,TRBD1,15,CSVDPGDRANTEAFF,TGCAGCGTTGATCCAGGGGACAGGGCGAACACTGAAGCTTTCTTT
NA,TRBV6-5,TRBJ1-5,NA,15,CASSYLRGSGQPQHF,TGTGCCAGCAGTTACCTCAGGGGTAGTGGTCAGCCCCAGCATTTT
NA,TRBV6-6,TRBJ1-2,NA,14,CASSYSARPYGYTF,TGTGCCAGCAGTTACTCGGCCAGGCCTTATGGCTACACCTTC
NA,TRBV11-2,TRBJ1-1,NA,19,CASSPSPGTSRYMNTEAFF,TGTGCCAGCAGCCCCTCCCCGGGGACTTCGCGATATATGAACACTGAAGCTTTCTTT
few,TRBV19,TRBJ1-5,NA,17,CASSIDSWTISNQPQHF,TGTGCCAGTAGTATAGATTCGTGGACAATTAGCAATCAGCCCCAGCATTTT
many,TRBV10-1,TRBJ2-2,NA,14,CASQGGSNTGELFF,TGCGCCAGCCAGGGCGGCTCGAACACCGGGGAGCTGTTTTTT
many,TRBV2,TRBJ1-1,NA,13,CASSEVGDTEAFF,TGTGCCAGCAGTGAAGTGGGGGACACTGAAGCTTTCTTT
many,TRBV12-3/TRBV12-4,TRBJ1-2,TRBD1,14,CASRDRAFNYGYTF,TGTGCCAGCAGGGACAGGGCTTTTAACTATGGCTACACCTTC
NA,TRBV29-1,TRBJ1-1,NA,13,CAWMSGSSTEAFF,TGTGCCTGGATGTCCGGGTCGAGCACTGAAGCTTTCTTT
NA,TRBV6-5,TRBJ2-5,NA,14,CASRPGREEETQYF,TGTGCCAGCAGACCGGGACGAGAAGAAGAGACCCAGTACTTC
many,TRBV2,TRBJ1-5,NA,13,CASSDVGNQPQHF,TGTGCCAGCTCGGATGTGGGCAATCAGCCCCAGCATTTT
many,TRBV7-2,TRBJ2-7,NA,13,CASSPTPGYEQYF,TGTGCCAGCAGCCCGACCCCAGGGTACGAGCAGTACTTC
many,TRBV7-2,TRBJ2-7,NA,14,CASSFLEGDYEQYF,TGTGCCAGCAGCTTCCTAGAGGGGGACTACGAGCAGTACTTC
NA,TRBV5-6,TRBJ1-1,TRBD1,15,CASSLADRVIGEAFF,TGTGCCAGCAGCTTGGCAGACAGGGTAATCGGTGAAGCTTTCTTT
NA,TRBV15,TRBJ1-2,TRBD1,17,CATGGDEGTGGRYGYTF,TGTGCCACCGGCGGAGATGAGGGGACAGGGGGCCGCTATGGCTACACCTTC
NA,TRBV15,TRBJ1-4,NA,12,CATSRLEEVSFF,TGTGCCACCAGCAGATTGGAAGAAGTATCGTTTTTT
many,TRBV9,TRBJ1-1,NA,14,CASSVVPGNTEAFF,TGTGCCAGCAGCGTAGTGCCCGGGAACACTGAAGCTTTCTTT
few,TRBV5-1,TRBJ2-2,TRBD1,16,CASSSRGQLRAGELFF,TGCGCCAGCAGCTCGAGGGGACAGCTGAGGGCCGGGGAGCTGTTTTTT
NA,TRBV7-9,TRBJ2-7,NA,15,CASSFGPLNSYEQYF,TGTGCCAGCAGCTTCGGACCTTTGAACTCCTACGAGCAGTACTTC
few,TRBV7-2,TRBJ2-7,NA,14,CASRPFGDSYEQYF,TGTGCCAGCAGGCCTTTCGGGGATTCCTACGAGCAGTACTTC